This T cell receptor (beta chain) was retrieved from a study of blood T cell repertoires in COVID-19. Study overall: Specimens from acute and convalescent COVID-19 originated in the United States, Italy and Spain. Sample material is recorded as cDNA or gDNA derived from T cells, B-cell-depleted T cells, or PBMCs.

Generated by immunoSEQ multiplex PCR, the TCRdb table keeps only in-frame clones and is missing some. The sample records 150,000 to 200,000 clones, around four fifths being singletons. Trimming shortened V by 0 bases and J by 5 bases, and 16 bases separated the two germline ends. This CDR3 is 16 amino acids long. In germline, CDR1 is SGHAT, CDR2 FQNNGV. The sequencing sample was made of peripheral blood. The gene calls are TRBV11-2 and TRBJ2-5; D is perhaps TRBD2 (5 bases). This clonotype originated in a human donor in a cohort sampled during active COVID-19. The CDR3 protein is CASSLDLLAGGETQYF. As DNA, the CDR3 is TGTGCCAGCAGCTTAGATCTCCTAGCCGGCGGGGAGACCCAGTACTTC.